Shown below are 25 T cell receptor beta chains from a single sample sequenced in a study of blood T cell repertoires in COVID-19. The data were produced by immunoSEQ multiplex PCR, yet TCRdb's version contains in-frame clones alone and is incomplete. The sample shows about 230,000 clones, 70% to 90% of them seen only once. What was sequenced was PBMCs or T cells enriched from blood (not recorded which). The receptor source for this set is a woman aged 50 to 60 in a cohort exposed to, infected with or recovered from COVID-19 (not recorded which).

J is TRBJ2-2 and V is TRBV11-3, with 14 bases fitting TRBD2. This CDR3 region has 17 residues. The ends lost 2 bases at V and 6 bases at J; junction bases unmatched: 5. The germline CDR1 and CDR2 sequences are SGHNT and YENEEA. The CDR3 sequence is CASSLLRTSGGSGELFF. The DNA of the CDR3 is TGTGCCAGCAGCTTACTCCGGACTAGCGGGGGGTCCGGGGAGCTGTTTTTT.

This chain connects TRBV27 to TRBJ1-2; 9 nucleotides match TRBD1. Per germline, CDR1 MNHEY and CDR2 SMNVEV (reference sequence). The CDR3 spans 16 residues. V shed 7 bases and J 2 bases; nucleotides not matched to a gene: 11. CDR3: CASISTYGTGNYGYTF. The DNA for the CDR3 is TGTGCCAGCATTTCAACGTATGGGACAGGGAACTATGGCTACACCTTC.

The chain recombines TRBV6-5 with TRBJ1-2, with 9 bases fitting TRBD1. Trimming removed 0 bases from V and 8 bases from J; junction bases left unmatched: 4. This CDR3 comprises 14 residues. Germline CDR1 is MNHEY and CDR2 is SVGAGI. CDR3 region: CASSYSWDRAGYTF. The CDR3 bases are TGTGCCAGCAGTTACTCGTGGGACAGGGCGGGCTACACCTTC.

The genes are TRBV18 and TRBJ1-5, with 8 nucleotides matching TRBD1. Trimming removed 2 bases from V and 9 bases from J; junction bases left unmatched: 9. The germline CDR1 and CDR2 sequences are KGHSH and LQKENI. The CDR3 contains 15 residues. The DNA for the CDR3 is TGTGCCAGCTCACCAAGTCAGGGGGCAGTGGGGCCCCAGCATTTT. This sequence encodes CASSPSQGAVGPQHF. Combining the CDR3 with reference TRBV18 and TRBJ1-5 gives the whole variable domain NAGVMQNPRHLVRRRGQEARLRCSPMKGHSHVYWYRQLPEEGLKFMVYLQKENIIDESGMPKERFSAEFPKEGPSILRIQQVVRGDSAAYFCASSPSQGAVGPQHFGDGTRLSIL.

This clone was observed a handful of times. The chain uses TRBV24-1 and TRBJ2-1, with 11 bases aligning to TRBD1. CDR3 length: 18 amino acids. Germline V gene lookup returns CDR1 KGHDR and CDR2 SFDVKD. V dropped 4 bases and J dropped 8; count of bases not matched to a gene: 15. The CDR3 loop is CATSDPTAGTGGYDEQFF. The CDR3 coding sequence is TGTGCCACCAGTGACCCTACGGCAGGGACAGGGGGTTACGATGAGCAGTTCTTC.

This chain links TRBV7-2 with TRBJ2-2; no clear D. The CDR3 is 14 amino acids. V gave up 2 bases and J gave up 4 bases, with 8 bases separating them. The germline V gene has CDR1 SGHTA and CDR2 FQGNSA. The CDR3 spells CASSLIRSTGELFF. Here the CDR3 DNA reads TGTGCCAGCAGCTTAATCAGGTCCACCGGGGAGCTGTTTTTT. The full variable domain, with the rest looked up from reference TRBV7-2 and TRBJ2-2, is GAGVSQSPSNKVTEKGKDVELRCDPISGHTALYWYRQSLGQGLEFLIYFQGNSAPDKSGLPSDRFSAERTGGSVSTLTIQRTQQEDSAVYLCASSLIRSTGELFFGEGSRLTVL.

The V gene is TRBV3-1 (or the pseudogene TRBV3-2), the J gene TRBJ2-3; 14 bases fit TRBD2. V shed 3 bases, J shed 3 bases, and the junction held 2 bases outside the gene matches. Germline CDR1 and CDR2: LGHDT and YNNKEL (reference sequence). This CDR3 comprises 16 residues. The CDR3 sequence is CASSQGLAGVTDTQYF. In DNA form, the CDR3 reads TGTGCCAGCAGCCAGGGACTAGCGGGGGTGACAGATACGCAGTATTTT.

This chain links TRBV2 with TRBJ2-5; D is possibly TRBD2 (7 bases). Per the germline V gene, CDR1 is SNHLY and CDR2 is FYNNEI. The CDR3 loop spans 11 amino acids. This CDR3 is CAGGGQETQYF. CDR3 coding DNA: TGTGCAGGGGGGGGACAAGAGACCCAGTACTTC.

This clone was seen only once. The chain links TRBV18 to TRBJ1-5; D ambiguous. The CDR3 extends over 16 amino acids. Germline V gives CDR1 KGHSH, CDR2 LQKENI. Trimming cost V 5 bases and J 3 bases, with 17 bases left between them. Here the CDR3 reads CASSTSSPDFNQPQHF. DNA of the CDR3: TGTGCCAGCTCAACATCCTCGCCCGACTTCAATCAGCCCCAGCATTTT.

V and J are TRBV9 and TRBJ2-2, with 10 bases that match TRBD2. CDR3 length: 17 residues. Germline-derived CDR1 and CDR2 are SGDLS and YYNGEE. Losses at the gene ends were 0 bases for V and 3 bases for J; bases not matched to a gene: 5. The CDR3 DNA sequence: TGTGCCAGCAGCGTAGGAAGGCTAGCGGGAGACACCGGGGAGCTGTTTTTT. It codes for CASSVGRLAGDTGELFF.

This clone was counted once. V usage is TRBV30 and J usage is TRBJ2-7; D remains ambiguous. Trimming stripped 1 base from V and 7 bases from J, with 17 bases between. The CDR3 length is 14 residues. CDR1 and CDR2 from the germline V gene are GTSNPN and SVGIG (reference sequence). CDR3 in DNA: TGTGCCTGGAGTGGAGTGGTCGTTGGTGTGGAGCAGTACTTC. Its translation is CAWSGVVVGVEQYF.

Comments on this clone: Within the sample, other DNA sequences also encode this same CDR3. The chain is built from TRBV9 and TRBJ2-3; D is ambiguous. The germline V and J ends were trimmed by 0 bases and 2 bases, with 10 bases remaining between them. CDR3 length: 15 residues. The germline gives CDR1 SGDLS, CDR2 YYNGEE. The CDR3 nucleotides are TGTGCCAGCAGCGTAGTTCCCCAGAACACAGATACGCAGTATTTT. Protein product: CASSVVPQNTDTQYF.

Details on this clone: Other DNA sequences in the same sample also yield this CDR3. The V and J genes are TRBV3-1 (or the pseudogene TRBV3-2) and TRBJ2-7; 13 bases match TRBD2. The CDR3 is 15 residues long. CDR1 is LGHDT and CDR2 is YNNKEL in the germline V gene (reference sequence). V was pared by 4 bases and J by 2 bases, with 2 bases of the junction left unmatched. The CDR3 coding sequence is TGTGCCAGCAGCCCCACTAGCGGGGGGGCCTACGAGCAGTACTTC. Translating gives CASSPTSGGAYEQYF.

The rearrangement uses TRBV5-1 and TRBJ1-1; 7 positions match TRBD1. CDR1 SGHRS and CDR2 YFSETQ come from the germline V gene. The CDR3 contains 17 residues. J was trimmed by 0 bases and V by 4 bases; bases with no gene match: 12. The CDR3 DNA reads TGCGCCAGCAGCCCATGGACAGGCAGCATAATGAACACTGAAGCTTTCTTT. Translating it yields CASSPWTGSIMNTEAFF.

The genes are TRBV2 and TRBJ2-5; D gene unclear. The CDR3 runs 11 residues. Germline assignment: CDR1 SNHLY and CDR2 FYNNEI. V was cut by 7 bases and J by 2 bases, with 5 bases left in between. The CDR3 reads CASTSQETQYF. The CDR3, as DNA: TGTGCCAGCACATCACAAGAGACCCAGTACTTC.

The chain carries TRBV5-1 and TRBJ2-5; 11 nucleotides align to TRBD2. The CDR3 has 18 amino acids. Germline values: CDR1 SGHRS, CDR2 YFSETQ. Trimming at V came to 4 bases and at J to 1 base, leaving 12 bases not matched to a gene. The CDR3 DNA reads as TGCGCCAGCAGCGGAACATTTAGCGGGGGGGCGCTCCAAGAGACCCAGTACTTC. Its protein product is CASSGTFSGGALQETQYF.

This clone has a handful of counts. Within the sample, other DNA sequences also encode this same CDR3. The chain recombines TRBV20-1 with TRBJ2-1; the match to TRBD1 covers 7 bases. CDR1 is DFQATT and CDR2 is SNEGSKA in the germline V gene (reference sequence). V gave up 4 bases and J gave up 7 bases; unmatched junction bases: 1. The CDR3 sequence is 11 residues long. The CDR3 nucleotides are TGCAGTGCTATCAGGGGGAATGAGCAGTTCTTC. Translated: CSAIRGNEQFF.

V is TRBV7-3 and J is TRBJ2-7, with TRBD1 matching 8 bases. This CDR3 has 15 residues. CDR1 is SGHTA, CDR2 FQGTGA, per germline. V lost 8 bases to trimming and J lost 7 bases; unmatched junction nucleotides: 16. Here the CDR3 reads CASLRVGQGSGEQYF. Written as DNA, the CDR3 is TGTGCCAGCTTGCGAGTCGGACAGGGTTCGGGAGAGCAGTACTTC.

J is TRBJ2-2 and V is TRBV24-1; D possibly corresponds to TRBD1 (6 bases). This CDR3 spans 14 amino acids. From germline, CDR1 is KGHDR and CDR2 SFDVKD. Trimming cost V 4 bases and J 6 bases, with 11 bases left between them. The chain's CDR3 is CATSDPRQAGELFF. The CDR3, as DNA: TGTGCCACCAGTGACCCCCGACAGGCCGGGGAGCTGTTTTTT.

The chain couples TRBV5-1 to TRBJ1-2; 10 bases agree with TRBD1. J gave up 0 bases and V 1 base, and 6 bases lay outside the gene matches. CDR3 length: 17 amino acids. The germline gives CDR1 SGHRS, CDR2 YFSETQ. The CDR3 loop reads CASSLLPGQGSNYGYTF. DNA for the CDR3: TGCGCCAGCAGCTTGTTACCGGGACAGGGGTCTAACTATGGCTACACCTTC.

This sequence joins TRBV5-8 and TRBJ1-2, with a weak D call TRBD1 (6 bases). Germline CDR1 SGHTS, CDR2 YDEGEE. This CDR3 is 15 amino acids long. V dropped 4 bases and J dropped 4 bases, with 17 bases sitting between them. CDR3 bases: TGTGCCAGCAGCCATTGGGGGCCCCTAAGCTATGGCTACACCTTC. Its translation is CASSHWGPLSYGYTF. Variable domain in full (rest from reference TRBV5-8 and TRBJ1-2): EAGVTQSPTHLIKTRGQQATLRCSPISGHTSVYWYQQALGLGLQFLLWYDEGEERNRGNFPPRFSGRQFPNYSSELNVNALELEDSALYLCASSHWGPLSYGYTFGSGTRLTVV.

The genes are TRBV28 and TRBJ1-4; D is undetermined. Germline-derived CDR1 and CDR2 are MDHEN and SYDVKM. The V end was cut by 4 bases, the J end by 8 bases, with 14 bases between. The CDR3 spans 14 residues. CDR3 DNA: TGTGCCAGCAGTTCGCGGACGGGGAGAGAAAAACTGTTTTTT. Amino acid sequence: CASSSRTGREKLFF.

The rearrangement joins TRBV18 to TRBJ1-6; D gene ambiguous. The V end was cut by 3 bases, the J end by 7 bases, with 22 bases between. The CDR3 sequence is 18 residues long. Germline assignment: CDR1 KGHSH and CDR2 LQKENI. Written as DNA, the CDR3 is TGTGCCAGCTCACCTAAGCCGGGTCCTCCGAGCTACAATTCACCCCTCCACTTT. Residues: CASSPKPGPPSYNSPLHF. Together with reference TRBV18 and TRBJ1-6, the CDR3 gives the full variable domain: NAGVMQNPRHLVRRRGQEARLRCSPMKGHSHVYWYRQLPEEGLKFMVYLQKENIIDESGMPKERFSAEFPKEGPSILRIQQVVRGDSAAYFCASSPKPGPPSYNSPLHFGNGTRLTVT.

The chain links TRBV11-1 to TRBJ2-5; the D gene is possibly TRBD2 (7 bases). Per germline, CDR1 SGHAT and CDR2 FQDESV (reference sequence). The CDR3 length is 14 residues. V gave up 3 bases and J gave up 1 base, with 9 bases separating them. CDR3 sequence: CASSLGGGQETQYF. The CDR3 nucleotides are TGTGCCAGCAGCTTGGGAGGGGGCCAAGAGACCCAGTACTTC.

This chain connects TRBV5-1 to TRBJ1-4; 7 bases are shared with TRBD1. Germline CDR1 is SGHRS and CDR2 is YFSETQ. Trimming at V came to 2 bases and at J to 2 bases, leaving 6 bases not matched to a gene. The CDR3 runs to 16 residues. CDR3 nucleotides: TGCGCCAGCAGCTTAGAGGGGGCGCTGACTAATGAAAAACTGTTTTTT. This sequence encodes CASSLEGALTNEKLFF.